The sequence of this T cell receptor (beta chain) was determined in a study of CD8 T cells in Susac syndrome (dated by TCRdb to the late 2010s). Study-wide context: Repertoire sequencing was used to test whether CD8+ T cell activation and differentiation in Susac syndrome was antigen driven. The study compared CD8+ T cell repertoire clonality among over ten healthy donors, around 14 Susac syndrome patients and some 16 multiple sclerosis patients. Paper-wide results and their limitations: The TCR sequencing and HLA analysis was acknowledged to have included a relatively small number of individuals.

The germline V gene (reference sequence) supplies CDR1 SEHNR and CDR2 FQNEAQ. The CDR3, cysteine through phenylalanine, is 12 amino acids long. Here the CDR3 DNA is all that survives: 36 bases in frame from base 1. At the junction V is shortened by 5 bases and J by 9 bases, with 11 bases in between. Peripheral blood CD8+ and CD4+ T cells from healthy donors, Susac syndrome patients and multiple sclerosis patients were profiled using high-throughput TCR beta sequencing. Treatment-naive patients with stable or active relapsing-remitting disease fulfilling revised McDonald criteria were used as multiple sclerosis controls. Bulk CD8+ and CD4+ T cells were purified magnetically by negative isolation, whereas CD8+ TEMRA cells were enriched by FACS. Blood was drawn into EDTA tubes, processed within 24 hours, and PBMCs were isolated by density gradient centrifugation. PBMCs intended for TCR sequencing were cryopreserved in liquid nitrogen and were subsequently thawed in a 37 degrees C water bath. The sorted or isolated CD4+, CD8+ and CD8+ TEMRA cells had a purity of 90% or higher.

RNA was extracted using the RNeasy kit, and 0.5 to 1 microgram was reverse transcribed with random hexamers. The immunoSEQ multiplex PCR assay, covering 54 Vbeta and 13 Jbeta segments, was used to amplify TCR beta CDR3 regions. PCR amplification bias was corrected by using a synthetic template baseline for primer optimization and computational correction. As for the authors' bioinformatics: Reads were annotated to V, D and J genes according to IMGT and were analyzed with immunoSEQ Analyzer, with only productive sequences retained. To calculate clonality, Shannon entropy was normalized by log2 of the number of productive unique sequences and then subtracted from one. For each patient and control, public and private clones were evaluated among the 100 most prevalent clones. Susac-specific clones were defined as absent from healthy and MS cohorts, over a thousand published viral clones and other ImmuneACCESS disease sequences. TCRdb trimmed public reads at Q25 via fastp, called clones via MiXCR and kept in-frame beta chains. Entries are consolidated by CDR3 protein sequence, retaining the most common genes and DNA. The V and J calls were determined by TCRdb, not by the authors. The table for this sample lists fewer than 300,000 distinct CDR3 sequences; 70% to 90% of them were counted only once. Of the sample, 0.11% falls within the top ten clones.

In the case of this clonotype: Its recognized antigen is unknown. Per-nucleotide qualities are absent, and no much larger clonotype sits a single base away.

The sample consisted of CD8+ T cells from PBMCs. The receptor was derived from a human donor with multiple sclerosis. Here the chain combines TRBV7-9 and TRBJ1-5, with the D gene uncertain. The CDR3 is CASSQGRGPQHF. The DNA reads TGTGCCAGCAGCCAAGGTCGCGGGCCCCAGCATTTT.